The 14 T cell receptor beta chains in this list originate from one sample, sequenced in a study of blood T cell repertoires in COVID-19. Repertoires were generated with immunoSEQ multiplex PCR, while TCRdb's copy carries only in-frame clones and drops some. The sample lists about 180,000 clones, 87% occurring once. The sequencing sample was made of peripheral blood. The receptors stem from a woman in her fifties or sixties with acute or convalescent COVID-19.

For the CDR3, the DNA is TGTGCCTGGAGTGAGGCAGGGGGTAGCAATCAGCCCCAGCATTTT. It yields the protein CAWSEAGGSNQPQHF. The chain combines TRBV30 with TRBJ1-5; TRBD1 agrees at 7 bases. This CDR3 contains 15 residues. V was pared by 1 base and J by 0 bases, with 3 bases of the junction left unmatched. Germline CDR1 reads GTSNPN; CDR2 reads SVGIG (reference sequence).

The chain recombines TRBV18 with TRBJ2-7, with 8 bases lining up with TRBD1. The ends lost 3 bases at V and 2 bases at J; junction bases unmatched: 3. There are 14 residues in the CDR3. Germline V lookup: CDR1 KGHSH, CDR2 LQKENI. The CDR3: CASSPLTGAYEQYF. The CDR3 DNA reads as TGTGCCAGCTCACCGCTGACAGGGGCCTACGAGCAGTACTTC.

The rearrangement joins TRBV7-3 to TRBJ1-3; TRBD1 aligns across 9 bases. This CDR3 contains 14 residues. The germline CDR1 and CDR2 sequences are SGHTA and FQGTGA. The V gene end was trimmed by 4 bases and the J gene end by 9 bases; junction bases not matched to a gene: 7. CDR3: CASSSTGGPGTIYF. CDR3 nucleotides: TGTGCCAGCAGCTCAACAGGGGGCCCGGGCACCATATATTTT.

This chain uses TRBV7-9 with TRBJ2-3; TRBD1 is a possible D gene (5 bases). V lost 2 bases, J lost 6 bases, and 6 bases lay in between. Germline assignment: CDR1 SEHNR and CDR2 FQNEAQ (reference sequence). The CDR3 has 12 amino acids. CDR3 protein: CASSLSGDTQYF. DNA of the CDR3: TGTGCCAGCAGCTTATCAGGGGATACGCAGTATTTT.

The genes are TRBV5-6 and TRBJ2-7, with 14 bases matching TRBD2. Germline V gene lookup returns CDR1 SGHDT and CDR2 YYEEEE. The CDR3 is 17 residues long. The V and J ends lost 3 bases and 4 bases, in that order; junction bases with no gene match: 9. The CDR3 region has the DNA TGTGCCAGCAGCTCCCCGGGGACTAGCGGGAGCATGTACGAGCAGTACTTC. Protein sequence: CASSSPGTSGSMYEQYF.

The chain couples TRBV7-2 to TRBJ2-7; TRBD2 aligns across 16 bases. The CDR3 contains 16 residues. Per the germline V gene, CDR1 is SGHTA and CDR2 is FQGNSA. With 5 bases clipped from V and 9 bases from J, the junction kept 10 bases outside the gene matches. This CDR3 is CASSPGLAGGGHRQYF. Written as DNA, the CDR3 is TGTGCCAGCAGCCCGGGACTAGCGGGAGGGGGCCATCGGCAGTACTTC.

The V gene is TRBV5-4, the J gene TRBJ2-5; TRBD1 is a possible D gene (5 bases). The germline V gene encodes CDR1 SGHNT and CDR2 YYREEE (reference sequence). The CDR3 extends over 14 amino acids. V dropped 0 bases and J dropped 2 bases, with 8 bases sitting between them. In DNA, the CDR3 is TGTGCCAGCAGCTTGGGTGACAGACAAGAGACCCAGTACTTC. This codes for CASSLGDRQETQYF.

This clone was detected once. This chain uses TRBV27 with TRBJ2-1; 8 bases align to TRBD1. CDR1 is MNHEY and CDR2 is SMNVEV in the germline V gene (reference sequence). J was trimmed by 9 bases and V by 8 bases; bases with no gene match: 6. This CDR3 is built from 12 residues. The CDR3: CASQTGVGEQFF. The CDR3 DNA follows: TGTGCCAGCCAGACAGGGGTCGGTGAGCAGTTCTTC.

V is TRBV3-1 (or the pseudogene TRBV3-2) and J is TRBJ2-1; 10 bases match TRBD2. This CDR3 spans 20 amino acids. Germline values: CDR1 LGHDT, CDR2 YNNKEL (reference sequence). Germline trimming cut 1 base from V and 4 bases from J; bases unmatched to any gene: 16. For the CDR3, the DNA is TGTGCCAGCAGCCAAGGAGCTGTGGCTAGCGGGAGCCCGGGGTACAATGAGCAGTTCTTC. Translated: CASSQGAVASGSPGYNEQFF.

A remark on this clone: Different DNA sequences within this sample yield the same CDR3. The genes are TRBV11-3 and TRBJ1-1; D might be TRBD1 (5 bases). This CDR3 contains 13 residues. Germline V gene lookup returns CDR1 SGHNT and CDR2 YENEEA. V lost 1 base to trimming and J lost 5 bases, with 8 bases between them. CDR3 sequence: CASSLVTGTEAFF. In nucleotides, the CDR3 is TGTGCCAGCAGCTTAGTTACAGGTACTGAAGCTTTCTTT.

J is TRBJ2-3 and V is TRBV10-3, with D possibly matching TRBD2 (7 bases). The ends were cut back, 2 bases at V and 4 bases at J, with 13 bases in the middle. CDR1 and CDR2 from the germline V gene are ENHRY and SYGVKD. The CDR3 consists of 15 residues. The CDR3 loop reads CAISERGARSDTQYF. CDR3 nucleotides: TGTGCCATCAGTGAGCGGGGGGCTCGATCAGATACGCAGTATTTT.

CDR3 protein: CASSHRDQPQHF. The CDR3 nucleotides read TGTGCCAGCAGCCACAGGGATCAGCCCCAGCATTTT. The rearrangement links TRBV11-2 to TRBJ1-5; D perhaps matches TRBD1 (6 bases). Deletions cut 5 bases from V and 5 bases from J, with 7 bases between. CDR3 length: 12 residues. The germline V gene has CDR1 SGHAT and CDR2 FQNNGV.

The V and J genes are TRBV30 and TRBJ2-2; TRBD1 matches 10 bases. The ends lost 5 bases at V and 6 bases at J; junction bases unmatched: 6. Germline values: CDR1 GTSNPN, CDR2 SVGIG (reference sequence). The CDR3 is made up of 14 amino acids. CDR3 residues: CAWQTGGLAGELFF. The CDR3 region has the DNA TGTGCCTGGCAGACAGGGGGCCTGGCCGGGGAGCTGTTTTTT.

The rearrangement links TRBV19 to TRBJ2-5, with 9 bases identical to TRBD1. CDR1 LNHDA and CDR2 SQIVND come from the germline V gene (reference sequence). J was trimmed by 5 bases and V by 3 bases; bases with no gene match: 7. This CDR3 comprises 15 residues. The CDR3 DNA reads TGTGCCAGTAGTATGGAACAGGGGGCGAGGGAGACCCAGTACTTC. As protein: CASSMEQGARETQYF.